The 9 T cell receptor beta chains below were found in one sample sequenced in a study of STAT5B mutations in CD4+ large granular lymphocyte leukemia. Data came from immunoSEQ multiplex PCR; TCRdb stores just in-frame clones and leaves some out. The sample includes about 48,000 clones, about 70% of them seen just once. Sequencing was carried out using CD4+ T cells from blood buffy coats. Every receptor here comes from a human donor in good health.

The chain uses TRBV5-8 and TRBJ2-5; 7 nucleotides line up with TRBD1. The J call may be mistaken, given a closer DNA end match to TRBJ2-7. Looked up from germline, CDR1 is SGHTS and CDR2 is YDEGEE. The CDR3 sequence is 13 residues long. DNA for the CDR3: TGTGCCAGCAGCGGGGACAGTACCTACGAGCAGTACTTC. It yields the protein CASSGDSTYEQYF.

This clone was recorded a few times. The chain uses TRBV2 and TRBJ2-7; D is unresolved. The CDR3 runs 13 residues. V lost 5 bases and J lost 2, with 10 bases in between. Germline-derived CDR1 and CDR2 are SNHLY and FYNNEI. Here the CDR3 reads CASSPDGPYEQYV. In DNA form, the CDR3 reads TGTGCCAGCAGTCCGGACGGTCCCTACGAGCAGTACGTC.

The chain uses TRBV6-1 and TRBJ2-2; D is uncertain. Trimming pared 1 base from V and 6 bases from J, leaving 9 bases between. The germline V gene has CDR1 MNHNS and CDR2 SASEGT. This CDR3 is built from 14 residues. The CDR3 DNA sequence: TGTGCCAGCAGTGAAGGGGGTAGCCCCGGGGAGCTGTTTTTT. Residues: CASSEGGSPGELFF.

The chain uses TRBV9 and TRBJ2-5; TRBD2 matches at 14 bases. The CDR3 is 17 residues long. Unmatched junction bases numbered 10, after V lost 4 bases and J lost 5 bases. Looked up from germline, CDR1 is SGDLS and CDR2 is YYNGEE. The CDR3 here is CASSPGTSGGLRETQYF. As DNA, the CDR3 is TGTGCCAGCAGCCCCGGGACTAGCGGGGGCCTCAGGGAGACCCAGTACTTC.

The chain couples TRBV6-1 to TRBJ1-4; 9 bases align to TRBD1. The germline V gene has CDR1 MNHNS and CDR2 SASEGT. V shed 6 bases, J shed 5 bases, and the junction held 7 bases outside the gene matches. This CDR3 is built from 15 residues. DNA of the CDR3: TGTGCCAGCAGCGCCCTTGGGACAGGGAATGAAAAACTGTTTTTT. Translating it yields CASSALGTGNEKLFF.

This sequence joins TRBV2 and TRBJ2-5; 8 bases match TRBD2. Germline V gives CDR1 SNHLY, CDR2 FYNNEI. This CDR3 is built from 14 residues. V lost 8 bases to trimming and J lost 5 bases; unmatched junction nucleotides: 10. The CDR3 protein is CASLPGRGVETQYF. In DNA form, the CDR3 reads TGTGCCAGCCTCCCTGGGCGGGGGGTCGAGACCCAGTACTTC.

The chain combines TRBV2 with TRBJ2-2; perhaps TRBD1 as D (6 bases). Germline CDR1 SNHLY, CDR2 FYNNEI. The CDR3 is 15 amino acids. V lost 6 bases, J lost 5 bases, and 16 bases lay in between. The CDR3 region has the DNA TGTGCCAGCAGGAGGGACACTGCCTTAACCGGGGAGCTGTTTTTT. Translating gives CASRRDTALTGELFF.

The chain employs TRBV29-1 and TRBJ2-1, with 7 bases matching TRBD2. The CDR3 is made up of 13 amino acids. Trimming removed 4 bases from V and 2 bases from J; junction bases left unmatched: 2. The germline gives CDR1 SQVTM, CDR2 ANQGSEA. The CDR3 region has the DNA TGCAGCGTTGGCGGGGGTACCTACAATGAGCAGTTCTTC. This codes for CSVGGGTYNEQFF.

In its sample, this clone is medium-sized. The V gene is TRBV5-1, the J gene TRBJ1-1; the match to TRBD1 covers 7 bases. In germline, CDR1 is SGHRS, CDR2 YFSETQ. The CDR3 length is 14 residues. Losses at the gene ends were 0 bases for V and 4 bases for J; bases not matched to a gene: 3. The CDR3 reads CASSLAGQVTEAFF. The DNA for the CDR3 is TGCGCCAGCAGCTTGGCAGGACAGGTCACTGAAGCTTTCTTT.